The rows below give T cell receptor beta chains drawn from one sample of a study of CD8 T cells in ankylosing spondylitis. From the 5' RACE reads, TCRdb called clonotypes with MiXCR, one entry per CDR3 protein. Of 700,000 to 1,000,000 distinct CDR3 sequences detected, about 11% appear once; the ten largest clones hold roughly 0.51%. The sample taken for sequencing was blood, either unsorted or a sorted T cell fraction (not recorded which). The receptors were gathered from a male donor with ankylosing spondylitis. CDR3s leave out the opening cysteine and the closing phenylalanine or tryptophan. A row's size may be missing; if present it is once, few, many or a size class.

CDR3: ASSPGQGASSYEQY; length: 14; size: .; V: TRBV5-1
CDR3: SARDPRSGGLGEQF; length: 14; size: many; V: TRBV20-1
CDR3: SARAPGQLYYGYT; length: 13; size: few; V: TRBV20-1
CDR3: ASTGRVAGYT; length: 10; size: .; V: TRBV7-9
CDR3: ASSELALRTDTQY; length: 13; size: few; V: TRBV6-1
CDR3: ASSHRDREQAF; length: 11; size: .; V: TRBV18
CDR3: ATGRGWRYEQY; length: 11; size: .; V: TRBV15
CDR3: SARQGLGYGYT; length: 11; size: .; V: TRBV20-1
CDR3: ASSLGTSAADTQY; length: 13; size: few; V: TRBV5-1
CDR3: SARERVEQY; length: 9; size: few; V: TRBV20-1